Sequencing of this TCR beta chain was carried out in a study of cytomegalovirus exposure and HLA in healthy donors. Study-wide findings and caveats: It was taken for granted in presence/absence analyses that sequencing depth across donors was roughly uniform. The authors confirmed in vitro that a few CMV-associated chains were specific for CMV antigens. Both high specificity and high sensitivity reportedly marked the classifier's diagnosis of cytomegalovirus status.

Primers for the PCR totalled 60 Vbeta and 13 Jbeta. TCRdb's copy holds only in-frame clones and misses some; the assay was immunoSEQ multiplex PCR. The table includes roughly 150,000 clones, 78% detected once. As regards this clone: The antigen is unknown.

The germline V gene has CDR1 SEHNR and CDR2 FQNEAQ (reference sequence). V lost 7 bases to trimming and J lost 4 bases, with 16 bases between them. The CDR3 has 15 amino acids. Material: PBMCs. The receptor was isolated from a woman in her forties in good health and CMV-seropositive. The chain uses TRBV7-9 and TRBJ2-2, with D possibly matching TRBD2 (6 bases). The DNA of the CDR3 is TGTGCCAGCACCGGGGGAGTCCTCACCACCGGGGAGCTGTTTTTT. Translating gives CASTGGVLTTGELFF.